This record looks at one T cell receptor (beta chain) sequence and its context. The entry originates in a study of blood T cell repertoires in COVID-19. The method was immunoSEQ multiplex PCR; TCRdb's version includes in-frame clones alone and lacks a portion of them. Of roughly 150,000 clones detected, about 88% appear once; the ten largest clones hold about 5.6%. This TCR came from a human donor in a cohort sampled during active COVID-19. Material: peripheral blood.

CDR3 amino acids: CASSSGTNYGYTF. DNA of the CDR3: TGCGCCAGCAGCTCCGGGACTAACTATGGCTACACCTTC. The V gene is TRBV4-1, the J gene TRBJ1-2; no reliable D call. Trimming pared 5 bases from V and 0 bases from J, leaving 7 bases between. The CDR3 sequence is 13 residues long. Germline CDR1 and CDR2: MGHRA and YSYEKL.